This entry lists 10 T cell receptor beta chains sequenced from one sample in a study of blood T cell repertoires in COVID-19. The repertoire was sequenced with immunoSEQ multiplex PCR; TCRdb's copy has only in-frame clones and lacks some. The sample includes a few hundred thousand clones, about 90% of them seen just once. What was sequenced was peripheral blood. These receptors came from a woman aged 18-30 years who had recovered from COVID-19.

CDR3 residues: CASSLGGLGGYTF. The CDR3 DNA reads as TGTGCCAGCAGCCTTGGGGGGTTGGGTGGCTACACCTTC. The chain uses TRBV6-5 and TRBJ1-2; D may be TRBD1 (5 bases). CDR3 size: 13 residues. Germline V lookup: CDR1 MNHEY, CDR2 SVGAGI. V dropped 6 bases and J dropped 7 bases, with 15 bases sitting between them.

The V call is TRBV5-4, the J call TRBJ1-1, with D possibly TRBD1 on 6 matching bases. Germline V CDR1 and CDR2: SGHNT, YYREEE (reference sequence). V lost 2 bases and J 4 bases, leaving 15 bases between the germline ends. The CDR3 covers 15 residues. The CDR3 loop is CASSFGQGMGTEAFF. The CDR3 DNA sequence: TGTGCCAGCAGCTTTGGGCAGGGGATGGGCACTGAAGCTTTCTTT.

The genes are TRBV4-2 and TRBJ2-5; 8 positions agree with TRBD2. Germline values: CDR1 LGHNA, CDR2 YNFKEQ. The CDR3 contains 14 residues. With V trimmed by 3 bases and J by 4 bases, 4 bases remained unmatched. CDR3 sequence: CASSQGSGTETQYF. The CDR3 nucleotides are TGTGCCAGCAGCCAGGGTAGCGGGACAGAGACCCAGTACTTC.

J is TRBJ2-1 and V is TRBV5-1; 9 bases fit TRBD2. The germline CDR1 and CDR2 sequences are SGHRS and YFSETQ. The CDR3 contains 15 residues. The V gene end was trimmed by 0 bases and the J gene end by 7 bases; junction bases not matched to a gene: 5. CDR3 bases: TGCGCCAGCAGCTTGGCGGTAGCGGGAGAGAATGAGCAGTTCTTC. It yields the protein CASSLAVAGENEQFF.

The chain uses TRBV29-1 and TRBJ2-7; 10 bases match TRBD1. Germline CDR1 reads SQVTM; CDR2 reads ANQGSEA. V trimming: 7 bases; J trimming: 2 bases; junction bases outside the gene matches: 5. The length of the CDR3 is 13 residues. This CDR3 reads CSAGTGEAYEQYF. In DNA, the CDR3 is TGCAGCGCTGGGACAGGGGAGGCCTACGAGCAGTACTTC.

This clone was seen a few times. Other DNA sequences from this sample encode an identical CDR3 as well. This rearrangement joins TRBV12-3 or TRBV12-4 to TRBJ1-1; D remains unclear. This CDR3 spans 12 amino acids. The V end was cut by 1 base, the J end by 3 bases, with 3 bases between. This chain's CDR3 is CASSLGHTEAFF. CDR3 nucleotide sequence: TGTGCCAGCAGTTTAGGGCACACTGAAGCTTTCTTT.

The gene calls are TRBV3-1 (or the pseudogene TRBV3-2) and TRBJ2-1; D call uncertain. V lost 0 bases and J 4 bases, leaving 10 bases between the germline ends. CDR1 LGHDT and CDR2 YNNKEL come from the germline V gene (reference sequence). The CDR3 contains 15 residues. CDR3 in amino acids: CASSQDLRLYNEQFF. CDR3 bases: TGTGCCAGCAGCCAAGATCTAAGACTTTACAATGAGCAGTTCTTC.

The chain carries TRBV9 and TRBJ2-7, with a weak D call TRBD2 (6 bases). The V end was cut by 4 bases, the J end by 3 bases, with 11 bases between. The germline V gene encodes CDR1 SGDLS and CDR2 YYNGEE. CDR3 size: 13 residues. The CDR3 region has the DNA TGTGCCAGCAGCCCTCGGGGGTACTACGAGCAGTACTTC. Protein sequence: CASSPRGYYEQYF.

V usage is TRBV21-1 and J usage is TRBJ1-2. TRBV21-1 is annotated as a pseudogene. The CDR3 is 15 residues long. For the CDR3, the DNA is TGTGCCAGCAGCAAGAAGAGCGGACGCGTCTATGGCTACACCTTC. This gives the protein CASSKKSGRVYGYTF.

This clone was seen a handful of times. The chain employs TRBV7-2 and TRBJ2-1; TRBD1 might be the D (5 bases). The CDR3 runs to 13 residues. V shed 7 bases and J shed 9 bases, with 16 bases lying between them. Looked up from germline, CDR1 is SGHTA and CDR2 is FQGNSA. CDR3 in DNA: TGTGCCAGCAACCAAGGGGCAGCTCGTGAGCAGTTCTTC. Encoded protein: CASNQGAAREQFF.